This T cell receptor (beta chain) was documented in a study of vaccination effects on CD4 cells after COVID-19 (dated by TCRdb to the early 2020s). Notes on the research overall: Two doses of either the BNT162b2 or the mRNA-1273 mRNA SARS-CoV-2 vaccine were administered to participants. The study compared SARS-CoV-2 spike-specific CD4+ TCR repertoires before and after mRNA vaccination in COVID-19 convalescent patients and infection-naive vaccine recipients. Cultures from other donors in the study were sequenced with the Oncomine TCR Beta short-read assay on an Illumina iSeq 100. The full study included around ten COVID-19 convalescent patients and a few SARS-CoV-2-naive healthy vaccine recipients. Beyond this particular receptor, the publication reports: At late post-vaccination timepoints, both infection-induced and vaccine-induced clones showed marked clonal contraction, consistent with waning T cell responses. The study was limited by a small number of convalescent patients and lacked early post-infection timepoints. Among healthy vaccine recipients, nearly all vaccine-induced clones were SARS-CoV-2 mono-reactive, and just 1 of 255 was cross-reactive with common cold coronaviruses.

To identify antigen-specific CD4+ T cell clonotypes by their expansion, the ViraFEST assay first stimulated PBMC with viral peptide pools and then applied TCR sequencing. After less than eleven days of culture, CD4+ T cells were isolated with the EasySep CD4+ T cell isolation kit. The absence of prior SARS-CoV-2 infection in healthy vaccine recipients was confirmed by negative nucleocapsid antibodies before and after vaccination. A few million PBMC per well were cultured with approximately 10 ug/ml peptides in IMDM containing about 5% human AB serum, about 9.6 IU/ml IL-2 and gentamicin. On days 3 and 7, half of the culture medium was replaced with fresh IL-2-containing medium. Each peptide stimulation condition was cultured in triplicate wells unless otherwise noted. Using Ficoll-Paque Plus gradient centrifugation, PBMC were separated from whole blood and then either used fresh or cryopreserved at -140C. The spike proteins of SARS-CoV-2 and of the common cold coronaviruses HCoV-NL63, HCoV-OC43 and HCoV-229E were spanned by overlapping peptide pools. Genomic DNA was extracted from cultured CD4+ T cells with the QIAamp micro DNA kit.

Note on this clone: The specificity of this receptor is unknown. Per-base qualities were not stored, and no clone one base away is much larger.

Library creation used the immunoSEQ multiplex PCR assay. DNA from the cultured, isolated CD4+ T cells was subjected to TCR beta CDR3 sequencing. Per the authors' processing: Non-productive TCR sequences were removed and reads were trimmed to the CDR3 region, keeping CDR3s of at least 7 amino acids. Antigen-specific clonotypes were identified using the MANAFEST web app by comparison of expansion in peptide wells against reference cultures. Positive clones required FDR<0.05 expansion versus reference and all other wells, odds ratio above 5, and frequency above 0.1% in two replicate wells. A clonotype was defined as cross-reactive if the clonotype was significantly expanded both in SARS-CoV-2 spike wells and in at least one common cold coronavirus spike condition. CDR3 similarity was assessed by Levenshtein distance with the stringdist R package, and unrooted trees were built with ape in R 3.6.1. The table comes from immuneACCESS by way of TCRdb, which keeps in-frame sequences with V and J called. Part of the clones is missing from these tables; in studies checked, under half for an unresolved V gene and the rest for unknown reasons. V, J and clone size are taken as reported in that table, and D and trimming were inferred from the DNA itself. This sample comprises about 73,000 clones, roughly 79% of them detected only once. About 11% of the sample goes to the ten largest clones.

The V end gives up 0 bases and the J end 0 bases, leaving 9 bases in the junction not matched to a gene. CDR1 is given as SGHRS and CDR2 as YFSETQ, both from the germline V gene. The CDR3 numbers 18 residues from cysteine through phenylalanine. This entry keeps only the CDR3 DNA: 54 bases, framed from base 1. Sequencing used CD4+ T cells from PBMCs cultured with SARS-CoV-2 spike peptides, obtained before COVID-19 vaccination. The meaning of the sample's cell subset or site label: SARS-CoV-2 spike overlapping peptide pool stimulation. This receptor was taken from a human donor who received a COVID-19 vaccine. Recombination connected TRBV5-1 to TRBJ1-3; TRBD1 lines up with 7 middle nucleotides. The DNA sequence follows: TGCGCCAGCAGCTTGGGATCGGCAGGGGGGAACTCTGGAAACACCATATATTTT. Its coded protein is CASSLGSAGGNSGNTIYF.